This T cell receptor (beta chain) was sequenced during a study of cytomegalovirus exposure and HLA in healthy donors. The CDR3 length is 13 residues. The J segment lost 4 bases and the V segment lost 6 bases, leaving 1 base of the junction unmatched. CDR1 is SEHNR, CDR2 FQNEAQ, per germline (reference sequence). PCR employed 60 Vbeta and 13 Jbeta primers. The data were produced by immunoSEQ multiplex PCR, yet TCRdb's version contains in-frame clones alone and is incomplete. Its table records under 35,000 clones. The rearrangement links TRBV7-9 to TRBJ1-4; 8 nucleotides match TRBD1. The TCR was taken from a man aged 25-45 years in good health and CMV-seronegative. Source material: PBMCs. This CDR3 is CASSGQGNEKLFF. In DNA, the CDR3 is TGTGCCAGCAGTGGACAGGGTAATGAAAAACTGTTTTTT.